The TCR beta chain under discussion was sequenced for a study of T-cell reconstitution after alpha-beta-depleted transplantation in children. Study outcomes and limitations: After transplant, high TCRbeta diversity at day 60 in some patients arose from surviving recipient T cells and thymic progenitors. The authors attributed T-cell counts and diversity one year after transplant mostly to newly produced T cells.

The TCRbeta library incorporated unique molecular identifiers. TCRdb reanalysed the PCR reads using MiXCR and keeps one entry per CDR3 protein. This table holds 550,000 to 800,000 distinct CDR3 sequences, less than 15% found once. The length of the CDR3 is 15 residues. The germline V and J ends were trimmed by 3 bases and 4 bases, with 12 bases remaining between them. Germline V gives CDR1 KGHDR, CDR2 SFDVKD. This clonotype was counted ten times or more. Its antigen remains unidentified. This specimen consisted of PBMCs, obtained before TCRalphabeta/CD19-depleted stem cell transplant. The TCR was taken from a girl under 10 years old with congenital amegakaryocytic thrombocytopenia, due to receive a stem cell transplant. The chain couples TRBV24-1 to TRBJ1-5; no reliable D call. The CDR3 region has the DNA TGTGCCACCAGTGATGTCGAGCGGGGAAATCAGCCCCAGCATTTT. This gives the protein CATSDVERGNQPQHF.